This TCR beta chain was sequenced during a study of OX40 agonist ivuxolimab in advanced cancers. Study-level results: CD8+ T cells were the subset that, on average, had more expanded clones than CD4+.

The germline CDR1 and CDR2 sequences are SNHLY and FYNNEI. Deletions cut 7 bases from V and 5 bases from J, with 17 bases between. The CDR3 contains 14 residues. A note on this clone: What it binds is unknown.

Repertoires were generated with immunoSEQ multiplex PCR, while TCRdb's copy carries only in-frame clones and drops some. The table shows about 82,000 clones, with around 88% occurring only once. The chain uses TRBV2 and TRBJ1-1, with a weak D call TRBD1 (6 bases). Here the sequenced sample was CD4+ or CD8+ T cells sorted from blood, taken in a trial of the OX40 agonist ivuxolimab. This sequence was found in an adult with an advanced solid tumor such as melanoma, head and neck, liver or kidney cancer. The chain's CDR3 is CASNLRGEGTEAFF. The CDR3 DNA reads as TGTGCCAGCAACCTCAGGGGAGAGGGGACTGAAGCTTTCTTT.